A few counts support the clone carrying this T cell receptor (beta chain). The authors ran a second PCR of roughly 6 to 12 cycles using a sample-barcoded 5' primer and a J-beta primer mix. TCRdb re-derived calls from the 5' RACE reads in MiXCR, one entry per CDR3 protein. The data contain roughly 1,000,000 distinct CDR3 sequences, approximately 26% of them singletons. This record comes from a study of blood T cells in healthy people across ages. V lost 6 bases to trimming and J lost 6 bases, with 11 bases between them. CDR1 and CDR2 from the germline V gene are MNHNY and SVGAGI (reference sequence). This CDR3 has 13 amino acids. These sequences were also reported in another study, on T cells of mothers and their children.

The sequenced sample consisted of blood. The V gene is TRBV6-6, the J gene TRBJ2-2, with D possibly TRBD1 on 5 matching bases. The receptor was isolated from a girl aged 2 to 9 in good health. The CDR3 protein is CASSQWGAGELFF. The CDR3 nucleotides read TGTGCCAGCAGCCAGTGGGGCGCCGGGGAGCTGTTTTTT.